The next 30 T cell receptor beta chains were all read from a single sample in a study of blood T cell repertoires in COVID-19 (dated by TCRdb to the early 2020s). Library creation used the immunoSEQ multiplex PCR assay. Sourced from immuneACCESS, this table was stored by TCRdb with only in-frame sequences that have V and J called. A share of the clones is absent; for the studies checked, an unresolved V gene accounts for under half, and the remainder has no known explanation. Across this sample there are about 210,000 clones, with approximately 85% seen only once. In total, the top ten clones hold 2.4% of the sample. The sequenced material came from peripheral blood. The receptors originated from a woman aged 70-85 years with COVID-19, enrolled during active disease.

V is TRBV29-1 and J is TRBJ1-1; 10 bases map to TRBD1. Germline CDR1 and CDR2: SQVTM and ANQGSEA. Trimming removed 6 bases from V and 3 bases from J; junction bases left unmatched: 7. The CDR3 is made up of 14 amino acids. For the CDR3, the DNA is TGCAGCGTCGCTCAGACAGGGGGCGACACTGAAGCTTTCTTT. This gives the protein CSVAQTGGDTEAFF.

This clone was detected only once. The chain joins TRBV19 to TRBJ1-5, with TRBD1 matching over 11 bases. J was trimmed by 6 bases and V by 7 bases; bases with no gene match: 2. This CDR3 comprises 13 residues. CDR1 and CDR2 (germline): LNHDA, SQIVND (reference sequence). CDR3 sequence (DNA): TGTGCCAGTATGGACAGGGGGCTTCAGCCCCAGCATTTT. This gives the protein CASMDRGLQPQHF.

This chain links TRBV18 with TRBJ2-2, with 12 bases lining up with TRBD2. Germline values: CDR1 KGHSH, CDR2 LQKENI. The CDR3 has 17 amino acids. V dropped 3 bases and J dropped 6; count of bases not matched to a gene: 8. The DNA for the CDR3 is TGTGCCAGCTCACCGCAACTAGCGGGAGGCGGTGCCGGGGAGCTGTTTTTT. It translates to CASSPQLAGGGAGELFF. Supplemented by reference TRBV18 and TRBJ2-2, the full variable domain reads NAGVMQNPRHLVRRRGQEARLRCSPMKGHSHVYWYRQLPEEGLKFMVYLQKENIIDESGMPKERFSAEFPKEGPSILRIQQVVRGDSAAYFCASSPQLAGGGAGELFFGEGSRLTVL.

This clone has more than one count but fewer than ten. The chain recombines TRBV11-1 with TRBJ2-7; 8 positions match TRBD1. CDR1 is SGHAT, CDR2 FQDESV, per germline (reference sequence). This CDR3 is built from 14 residues. The J segment lost 3 bases and the V segment lost 7 bases, leaving 8 bases of the junction unmatched. The CDR3 spells CASNQGARDYEQYF. CDR3 bases: TGTGCCAGCAACCAGGGGGCGCGGGACTACGAGCAGTACTTC.

J is TRBJ1-2 and V is TRBV13; D remains unclear. The CDR3 extends over 15 amino acids. The V and J ends lost 3 bases and 5 bases respectively, with 16 bases between them. Germline-derived CDR1 and CDR2 are PRHDT and FYEKMQ (reference sequence). CDR3 nucleotides: TGTGCCAGCAGCTTTCGACGGTCAGGTACATATGGCTACACCTTC. Its protein product is CASSFRRSGTYGYTF.

This clone came up once. The sample carries other DNA sequences with the same CDR3. The J gene is TRBJ1-1, the V gene TRBV29-1; the D gene is possibly TRBD1 (5 bases). V was clipped by 4 bases and J by 1 base, with 10 bases between them. The CDR3 consists of 13 residues. Germline V lookup: CDR1 SQVTM, CDR2 ANQGSEA. CDR3 in amino acids: CSVGRGGNTEAFF. The CDR3 region has the DNA TGCAGCGTTGGTCGCGGGGGGAACACTGAAGCTTTCTTT.

The sample holds one count of this clone. V usage is TRBV5-1 and J usage is TRBJ1-5; D possibly corresponds to TRBD1 (6 bases). CDR3 length: 15 amino acids. CDR1 is SGHRS and CDR2 is YFSETQ in the germline V gene. Trimming stripped 4 bases from V and 1 base from J, with 12 bases between. Written as DNA, the CDR3 is TGCGCCAGCAGCGATGGGACAATGAGCAATCAGCCCCAGCATTTT. It encodes CASSDGTMSNQPQHF. The entire variable domain, with the rest obtained from reference TRBV5-1 and TRBJ1-5, is as follows: KAGVTQTPRYLIKTRGQQVTLSCSPISGHRSVSWYQQTPGQGLQFLFEYFSETQRNKGNFPGRFSGRQFSNSRSEMNVSTLELGDSALYLCASSDGTMSNQPQHFGDGTRLSIL.

This chain uses TRBV19 with TRBJ1-2, with D uncertain. Trimming took 4 bases from V and 4 from J, leaving 16 bases between them. Germline V gene sequence: CDR1 LNHDA, CDR2 SQIVND (reference sequence). This CDR3 has 15 amino acids. The CDR3 loop is CASSTQQQSFYGYTF. The CDR3 DNA sequence: TGTGCCAGTAGTACCCAACAGCAATCCTTCTATGGCTACACCTTC. The variable domain in full, completed from reference TRBV19 and TRBJ1-2, reads DGGITQSPKYLFRKEGQNVTLSCEQNLNHDAMYWYRQDPGQGLRLIYYSQIVNDFQKGDIAEGYSVSREKKESFPLTVTSAQKNPTAFYLCASSTQQQSFYGYTFGSGTRLTVV.

This chain uses TRBV12-5 with TRBJ2-3, with a tentative D call TRBD1 (7 bases). This CDR3 spans 15 amino acids. Per the germline V gene, CDR1 is LGHNT and CDR2 is FRNRAP. Deletions cut 5 bases from V and 2 bases from J, with 14 bases between. The CDR3 here is CASGGRDRFTDTQYF. DNA for the CDR3: TGTGCTAGTGGTGGGCGGGACAGATTCACAGATACGCAGTATTTT.

The count of this clone is one. The V call is TRBV6-1, the J call TRBJ1-4; the D gene is possibly TRBD1 (5 bases). CDR1 and CDR2 from the germline V gene are MNHNS and SASEGT. CDR3 length: 14 amino acids. Trimming removed 3 bases from V and 7 bases from J, with 12 bases in between. The CDR3, as DNA: TGTGCCAGCAGTGAGCCCAGGGCCGGTGAAAAACTGTTTTTT. It is translated as CASSEPRAGEKLFF.

The chain uses TRBV7-3 and TRBJ2-2; possible D gene TRBD1, 5 bases. V lost 5 bases and J 13 bases, leaving 20 bases between the germline ends. Germline V gene sequence: CDR1 SGHTA, CDR2 FQGTGA. This CDR3 is built from 14 residues. The DNA of the CDR3 is TGTGCCAGCAGCAGTACTAACTCTCAGGGTGGGCTGTTTTTT. Translated: CASSSTNSQGGLFF.

The chain combines TRBV5-3 with TRBJ2-3; 8 positions agree with TRBD2. TRBV5-3 is recorded as an ORF, its role being uncertain. The J segment lost 2 bases and the V segment lost 1 base, leaving 3 bases of the junction unmatched. There are 15 residues in the CDR3. DNA of the CDR3: TGTGCCAGAAGCTTGTGCGGGGGGCCCACAGATACGCAGTATTTT. Encoded protein: CARSLCGGPTDTQYF.

The rearrangement links TRBV11-2 to TRBJ2-3; 7 bases match TRBD2. The germline CDR1 and CDR2 sequences are SGHAT and FQNNGV. The CDR3 extends over 15 amino acids. V lost 5 bases to trimming and J lost 6 bases; unmatched junction nucleotides: 11. The CDR3 DNA reads as TGTGCCAGCAGCCATGGTGGCGGGGGAAGGGATACGCAGTATTTT. This translates into CASSHGGGGRDTQYF.

The gene calls are TRBV5-1 and TRBJ2-1; 9 nucleotides match TRBD2. The V and J ends lost 4 bases and 3 bases, in that order; junction bases with no gene match: 8. Germline V gives CDR1 SGHRS, CDR2 YFSETQ. The CDR3 extends over 16 amino acids. CDR3 sequence reads: CASSPTGTSIYNEQFF. DNA of the CDR3: TGCGCCAGCAGCCCAACCGGGACTAGCATCTACAATGAGCAGTTCTTC.

This chain links TRBV3-1 (or the pseudogene TRBV3-2) with TRBJ2-5; D may be TRBD2 (5 bases). From germline, CDR1 is LGHDT and CDR2 YNNKEL (reference sequence). This CDR3 region has 14 residues. Trimming pared 1 base from V and 5 bases from J, leaving 11 bases between. CDR3 in DNA: TGTGCCAGCAGCCAAGCGGGAAGTGAGGAGACCCAGTACTTC. This gives the protein CASSQAGSEETQYF.

V gene TRBV19 combines with J gene TRBJ2-5, with TRBD2 identical over 12 bases. The ends lost 9 bases at V and 1 base at J; junction bases unmatched: 9. Germline assignment: CDR1 LNHDA and CDR2 SQIVND (reference sequence). The CDR3 is made up of 16 amino acids. This CDR3 is CASSGGLAGFQETQYF. For the CDR3, the DNA is TGTGCCAGCAGTGGGGGACTAGCGGGCTTCCAAGAGACCCAGTACTTC.

V gene TRBV7-3 combines with J gene TRBJ1-1, with 8 bases aligning to TRBD1. The CDR3 loop spans 15 amino acids. V shed 5 bases, J shed 1 base, and the junction held 6 bases outside the gene matches. Per the germline V gene, CDR1 is SGHTA and CDR2 is FQGTGA. The CDR3 DNA is TGTGCCAGCAGCATTACCGGGACAGGGAACACTGAAGCTTTCTTT. It yields the protein CASSITGTGNTEAFF.

The chain couples TRBV7-2 to TRBJ2-7, with D possibly being TRBD1 (5 bases). Trimming pared 1 base from V and 3 bases from J, leaving 7 bases between. The CDR3 is made up of 13 amino acids. Germline V gene lookup returns CDR1 SGHTA and CDR2 FQGNSA. The CDR3 sequence is CASSLDRNYEQYF. The CDR3 nucleotides are TGTGCCAGCAGCTTAGACAGGAACTACGAGCAGTACTTC.

In its sample, this clone was seen once. The V and J genes are TRBV7-8 and TRBJ2-7, with D possibly being TRBD1 (6 bases). With 2 bases removed from V and 2 bases from J, the gap between germline ends came to 13 bases. Germline assignment: CDR1 SGHVS and CDR2 FQNEAQ. This CDR3 is 15 amino acids long. CDR3 sequence reads: CASSLLRGDTYEQYF. Written as DNA, the CDR3 is TGTGCCAGCAGCTTACTCAGGGGCGATACCTACGAGCAGTACTTC.

The CDR3 here is CASSMQTGGNTEAFF. In DNA form, the CDR3 reads TGTGCCAGCAGCATGCAGACAGGGGGCAACACTGAAGCTTTCTTT. This chain uses TRBV7-8 with TRBJ1-1; TRBD1 matches 10 bases. Trimming cost V 5 bases and J 2 bases; bases outside gene matches: 5. Germline V gene data show CDR1 as SGHVS and CDR2 as FQNEAQ. The CDR3 totals 15 residues.

To note about this clone: Other DNA sequences in this sample translate to the same CDR3. The V and J genes are TRBV9 and TRBJ2-7; 9 bases fit TRBD1. Germline values: CDR1 SGDLS, CDR2 YYNGEE. V shed 4 bases and J 3 bases; nucleotides not matched to a gene: 5. CDR3 length: 14 amino acids. CDR3 DNA: TGTGCCAGCAGCCCGACGGGACAGGGCTACGAGCAGTACTTC. It is translated as CASSPTGQGYEQYF.

The chain recombines TRBV7-3 with TRBJ1-1, with 7 bases matching TRBD1. The junction had 7 bases not matched to a gene; V was cut back by 2 bases and J by 1 base. CDR3 length: 16 amino acids. The V gene's germline CDR1 is SGHTA and CDR2 FQGTGA. CDR3 nucleotides: TGTGCCAGCAGCTTATTCTCGGGGACAGAGAACACTGAAGCTTTCTTT. It specifies CASSLFSGTENTEAFF.

The chain has TRBV19 and TRBJ2-1; TRBD2 matches at 12 bases. The germline V gene has CDR1 LNHDA and CDR2 SQIVND (reference sequence). The CDR3 has 15 amino acids. J was trimmed by 0 bases and V by 6 bases; bases with no gene match: 0. CDR3 bases: TGTGCCAGTAGGACTAGCGGGAGCTCCTACAATGAGCAGTTCTTC. It translates to CASRTSGSSYNEQFF.

The rearrangement links TRBV2 to TRBJ1-5; no clear D gene. The germline V gene encodes CDR1 SNHLY and CDR2 FYNNEI. The CDR3 is made up of 13 amino acids. V was shortened by 6 bases and J by 6 bases, with 12 bases between the two germline ends. The CDR3 spells CASSYARGQPQHF. In DNA form, the CDR3 reads TGTGCCAGCAGCTATGCCCGGGGTCAGCCCCAGCATTTT.

This clone occurred a few times. This chain uses TRBV9 with TRBJ1-6; D is perhaps TRBD1 (5 bases). Between the trimmed V and J ends, which lost 3 bases and 2 bases, there was a span of 15 bases. CDR3 length: 17 residues. Germline lookup yields CDR1 SGDLS and CDR2 YYNGEE. The CDR3 region is CASSGQGIGTYNSPLHF. The DNA for the CDR3 is TGTGCCAGCAGCGGCCAGGGAATTGGGACCTATAATTCACCCCTCCACTTT.

The V and J genes are TRBV19 and TRBJ1-5, with a tentative D call TRBD1 (5 bases). This CDR3 is 15 amino acids long. V was shortened by 5 bases and J by 4 bases, with 15 bases between the two germline ends. Germline loops: CDR1 LNHDA, CDR2 SQIVND (reference sequence). The CDR3 reads CASSPFSGGNQPQHF. In nucleotides, the CDR3 is TGTGCCAGTAGTCCTTTCTCGGGGGGTAATCAGCCCCAGCATTTT. The full variable domain, its missing parts supplied by reference TRBV19 and TRBJ1-5, is DGGITQSPKYLFRKEGQNVTLSCEQNLNHDAMYWYRQDPGQGLRLIYYSQIVNDFQKGDIAEGYSVSREKKESFPLTVTSAQKNPTAFYLCASSPFSGGNQPQHFGDGTRLSIL.

The chain has TRBV7-2 and TRBJ2-1, with D perhaps matching TRBD2 (6 bases). Trimming removed 7 bases from V and 2 bases from J, with 9 bases in between. Per the germline V gene, CDR1 is SGHTA and CDR2 is FQGNSA. CDR3 length: 13 residues. The CDR3 spells CASNREPYNEQFF. The DNA for the CDR3 is TGTGCCAGCAACCGGGAGCCCTACAATGAGCAGTTCTTC.

J is TRBJ2-1 and V is TRBV12-3 or TRBV12-4; D not resolved. The CDR3 covers 13 residues. Trimming pared 0 bases from V and 6 bases from J, leaving 6 bases between. The CDR3 DNA follows: TGTGCCAGCAGTTTAGCCTCGAGCAATGAGCAGTTCTTC. It specifies CASSLASSNEQFF.

The CDR3 reads CASSSGQVREELFF. The CDR3 DNA follows: TGTGCCAGCAGCTCCGGACAGGTTCGAGAGGAACTGTTTTTT. The chain carries TRBV7-9 and TRBJ1-4, with 7 bases matching TRBD1. Germline assignment: CDR1 SEHNR and CDR2 FQNEAQ (reference sequence). The ends lost 4 bases at V and 12 bases at J; junction bases unmatched: 11. The CDR3 covers 14 residues.

This sequence joins TRBV15 and TRBJ1-3; D is unresolved. Trimming took off 7 bases at V and 0 bases at J, with 7 bases between the two ends. The germline CDR1 and CDR2 sequences are LNHNV and YYDKDF (reference sequence). The CDR3 totals 13 residues. The CDR3 DNA sequence: TGTGCCACCAAACTTTCCTCTGGAAACACCATATATTTT. Amino acids: CATKLSSGNTIYF.